This is a list of T cell receptor beta chains from one sample in a study of T cell responses to AZD1222 COVID-19 vaccine. Assay: immunoSEQ multiplex PCR; the TCRdb copy retains only in-frame clones and omits some. The sample has some 65,000 clones; about four fifths are singletons. The specimen was peripheral blood, collected on day 0 of MenACWY control vaccination. The receptors stem from an adult in good health. Each CDR3 is given with its conserved first and last residue. The order of the fields is V gene, clone size, J gene, D gene, CDR3 DNA, CDR3 protein. D genes are given only for firm matches. Clone size is given for some rows only: seen once, a few or many times, or a class if the clone is expanded.

TRBV5-5	.	TRBJ2-7	TRBD2	TGTGCCAGCAGCTTACTCAGCGGGGGGAGCCCCTACGAGCAGTACTTC	CASSLLSGGSPYEQYF
TRBV27	.	TRBJ1-6	.	TGTGCCAGCAGTCCCGACAGGTTTCGTTCACCCCTCCACTTT	CASSPDRFRSPLHF
TRBV5-1	.	TRBJ2-1	.	TGCGCCAGCAGTATCGGATCCAACAATGAGCAGTTCTTC	CASSIGSNNEQFF
TRBV7-9	.	TRBJ2-1	TRBD1	TGTGCCAGCAGTTTTGGAGACAGGGGGCGAAATGAGCAGTTCTTC	CASSFGDRGRNEQFF
TRBV9	.	TRBJ2-3	.	TGTGCCAGCAGCGTCGGGGCGGTATACACAGATACGCAGTATTTT	CASSVGAVYTDTQYF
TRBV7-2	.	TRBJ1-2	.	TGTGCCAGCAGCTTAGTGGGGATACCTAACTATGGCTACACCTTC	CASSLVGIPNYGYTF
TRBV6-5	.	TRBJ2-4	.	TGTGCCAGCAAGGGGCAGGGCCCGAACATTCAGTACTTC	CASKGQGPNIQYF
TRBV18	.	TRBJ2-7	.	TGTGCCAGCTCACCAGGAAGCTCCTACGAGCAGTACTTC	CASSPGSSYEQYF
TRBV2	.	TRBJ2-1	.	TGTGCCAGCAAGGGGCTACAGGCGGGTGAGCAGTTCTTC	CASKGLQAGEQFF
TRBV3-1/TRBV3-2	.	TRBJ2-5	.	TGTGCCAGCAGCCGAAAAAGGGAGACCCAGTACTTC	CASSRKRETQYF
TRBV10-3	.	TRBJ2-2	TRBD1	TGTGCCATCAGTGATAGGACAGGCGGCGGGGAGCTGTTTTTT	CAISDRTGGGELFF
TRBV7-9	.	TRBJ2-1	TRBD2	TGTGCCAGCAGCTTTAGCGGGAGGGCCAATGAGCAGTTCTTC	CASSFSGRANEQFF
TRBV7-2	.	TRBJ1-6	.	TGTGCCAGCAGCTTAGGAGGCGCCCGCGGGTCACCCCTCCACTTT	CASSLGGARGSPLHF
TRBV6-5	.	TRBJ2-1	TRBD2	TGTGCCAGCAGTTTCGCGGCGGGAGGGCGTAATGAGCAGTTCTTC	CASSFAAGGRNEQFF
TRBV5-1	few	TRBJ1-3	.	TGCGCCAGCAGCTTGGTGGGGTATGGAAACACCATATATTTT	CASSLVGYGNTIYF
TRBV30	.	TRBJ1-1	.	TGTGCCTGGTCACCCTCCGGACAGCACCTTGAAGCTTTCTTT	CAWSPSGQHLEAFF
TRBV28	.	TRBJ1-1	.	TGTGCCAGCAGTTTTAGTAGTGGGTGGACTGAAGCTTTCTTT	CASSFSSGWTEAFF
TRBV29-1	.	TRBJ1-2	.	TGCAGCGTTGAAGAAGCCTACAGGGTGGGGGGCTACACCTTC	CSVEEAYRVGGYTF
TRBV4-3	.	TRBJ1-1	.	TGCGCCAGCAGCCAAGATCAAGTGGGGTCCGGTGAAGCTTTCTTT	CASSQDQVGSGEAFF
TRBV5-6	.	TRBJ1-2	.	TGTGCCAGCAGATTAACAGGAGACACCTTC	CASRLTGDTF
TRBV6-2/TRBV6-3	.	TRBJ2-7	TRBD1	TGTGCCAGCAGTTTATATGCTTCCTTGGGACAGGGTCCCTACGAGCAGTACTTC	CASSLYASLGQGPYEQYF
TRBV13	once	TRBJ2-3	.	TGTGCCAGCAGCTTCAACCTAGAAGATACGCAGTATTTT	CASSFNLEDTQYF
TRBV7-8	.	TRBJ1-1	TRBD1	TGTGCCAGCAGCCCAGCCGACAGGGGGCAAGGCACTGAAGCTTTCTTT	CASSPADRGQGTEAFF
TRBV2	few	TRBJ2-7	.	TGTGCCAGCAGTGAAGGAGGCTACGAGCAGTACTTC	CASSEGGYEQYF
TRBV7-8	.	TRBJ2-5	TRBD1	TGTGCCAGCAGCCTGACAGGGGTGGAAGAGACCCAGTACTTC	CASSLTGVEETQYF
TRBV28	.	TRBJ2-7	.	TGTGCCAGCAGTTTACCGGTTCTGAGCAACGAGCAGTACTTC	CASSLPVLSNEQYF
TRBV6-5	.	TRBJ1-6	.	TGTGCCAGCAGTTACGGCCGAGTAGGTTCACCCCTCCACTTT	CASSYGRVGSPLHF
TRBV28	.	TRBJ1-2	.	TGTGCCAGCGGAGAGGGACGGCTTAACTATGGCTACACCTTC	CASGEGRLNYGYTF
TRBV3-1/TRBV3-2	.	TRBJ2-1	TRBD2	TGTGCCAGCAGCCAATTGGCTAGCGGTTGGGATGAGCAGTTCTTC	CASSQLASGWDEQFF
TRBV19	.	TRBJ2-3	TRBD2	TGTGCCAGTAGTATTAGCGGGAGCACAGATACGCAGTATTTT	CASSISGSTDTQYF